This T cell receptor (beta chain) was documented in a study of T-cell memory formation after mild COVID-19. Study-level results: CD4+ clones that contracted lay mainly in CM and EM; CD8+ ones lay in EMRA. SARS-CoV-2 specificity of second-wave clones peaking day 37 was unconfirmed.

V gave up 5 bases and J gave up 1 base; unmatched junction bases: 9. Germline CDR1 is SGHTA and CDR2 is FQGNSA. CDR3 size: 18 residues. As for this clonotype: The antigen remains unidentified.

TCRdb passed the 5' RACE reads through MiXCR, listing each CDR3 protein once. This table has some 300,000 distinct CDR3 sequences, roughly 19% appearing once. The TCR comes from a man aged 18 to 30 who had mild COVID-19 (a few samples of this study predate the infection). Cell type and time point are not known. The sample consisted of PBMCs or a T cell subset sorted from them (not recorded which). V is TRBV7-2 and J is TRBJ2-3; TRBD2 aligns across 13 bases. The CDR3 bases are TGTGCCAGCAGCAGAACTAGCGGGGGGGCCGCTGGCACAGATACGCAGTATTTT. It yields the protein CASSRTSGGAAGTDTQYF.